This is a list of T cell receptor beta chains from one sample in a study of regulatory T cells in long-lasting Graves disease. TCRdb passed the multiplex PCR reads through MiXCR, listing each CDR3 protein once. The sample has approximately 500,000 distinct CDR3 sequences, about a fifth seen once. Sequencing was performed on peripheral blood mononuclear cells (PBMCs), taken when the disease was refractory, from a patient treated with antithyroid drugs. The receptors shown here come from a female donor with Graves disease. CDR3s include the opening cysteine and the closing phenylalanine or tryptophan. The order of the fields is D gene, J gene, V gene, clone size, CDR3 DNA, CDR3 protein. D genes are given only for firm matches. Only part of the rows carry a size: once, few, many, or a class if the clone is expanded.

-	TRBJ2-7	TRBV6-1	few	TGTGCCAGCAGTGGGGAATTATCCTACGAGCAGTACTTC	CASSGELSYEQYF
TRBD1	TRBJ1-2	TRBV4-1	many	TGCGCCAGCAGCCCTGGACAGGGGGCGGATTATGGCTACACCTTC	CASSPGQGADYGYTF
-	TRBJ1-2	TRBV7-9	few	TGTGCCAGCAGCTCAGACAGCACCATTCCCTATGGCTACACCTTC	CASSSDSTIPYGYTF
-	TRBJ2-7	TRBV2	once	TGTGCCAGCAGTGGAGACGAGGGGGGCTACGAGCAGTACTTC	CASSGDEGGYEQYF
-	TRBJ1-1	TRBV20-1	few	TGCAGTGCTAGAGACCCAGGAGGGGGGGCGAACACTGAAGCTTTCTTT	CSARDPGGGANTEAFF
-	TRBJ2-2	TRBV27	-	TGTGCCAGCAGTCCCCTGACAGGGAACACCGGGGAGCTGTTTTTT	CASSPLTGNTGELFF
-	TRBJ2-5	TRBV20-1	many	TGCAGTGCTAGAGTGTCGGGGACCTTACAAGAGACCCAGTACTTC	CSARVSGTLQETQYF
-	TRBJ1-2	TRBV4-2	-	TGTGCCAGCAGCCAAGATCTGAGGAACTATGGCTACACCTTC	CASSQDLRNYGYTF
TRBD2	TRBJ2-7	TRBV7-3	-	TGTGCCAGCAGCTTAACGGGAGGGGCAAGCTCCTACGAGCAGTACTTC	CASSLTGGASSYEQYF
-	TRBJ2-7	TRBV20-1	many	TGCAGTGCTAGAGGGTTGCGGTCGTCAGGCTACGAGCAGTACTTC	CSARGLRSSGYEQYF
TRBD1	TRBJ1-2	TRBV28	many	TGTGCCAGCAGTACGACAGGGGGCTTTGGCTACACCTTC	CASSTTGGFGYTF
-	TRBJ2-7	TRBV11-2	many	TGTGCCAGCAGCTGGGGTGGATTGGACGAGCAGTACTTC	CASSWGGLDEQYF
TRBD1	TRBJ1-1	TRBV5-1	many	TGCGCCAGCAGCGGACAGGGACAAATCTCCACTGAAGCTTTCTTT	CASSGQGQISTEAFF
-	TRBJ1-1	TRBV6-2/TRBV6-3	many	TGTGCCAGCAGTTACTCGCGGCTTAGGAACACTGAAGCTTTCTTT	CASSYSRLRNTEAFF
-	TRBJ1-5	TRBV28	many	TGTGCCAGCAGTTTGATAGGGGACAATTCTGGACCCCAGCATTTT	CASSLIGDNSGPQHF
TRBD2	TRBJ2-7	TRBV28	-	TGTGCCAGCGGGGGGGGTTTGGTGGGAAGCTCCTACGAGCAGTACTTC	CASGGGLVGSSYEQYF
-	TRBJ1-2	TRBV28	many	TGTGCCAGCAGTTATGTCAGTTCCGCCTATGGCTACACCTTC	CASSYVSSAYGYTF
-	TRBJ1-1	TRBV3-1	many	TGTGCCAGCAGCCAAAGGGATAACACTGAAGCTTTCTTT	CASSQRDNTEAFF
-	TRBJ1-5	TRBV13	-	TGTGCCAGCAGCTTAGGGTCAGTTAATCAGCCCCAGCATTTT	CASSLGSVNQPQHF
-	TRBJ1-5	TRBV20-1	-	TGCAGTGCCCAAAGCGGTGCAGGACGTCAGCCCCAGCATTTT	CSAQSGAGRQPQHF
-	TRBJ1-2	TRBV12-3/TRBV12-4	-	TGTGCCAGCAGGACCGGACTAGGTGGCTACACCTTC	CASRTGLGGYTF
-	TRBJ2-7	TRBV10-3	many	TGTGCCGTGGGGGTCTCGGTGGACTCCTACGAGCAGTACTTC	CAVGVSVDSYEQYF
TRBD2	TRBJ2-5	TRBV28	-	TGTGCCAGCAGCCTCCGGCCTAGCGGGGGGGCCAGTTTCTTAAAAGAGACCCAGTACTTC	CASSLRPSGGASFLKETQYF
TRBD1	TRBJ1-1	TRBV2	many	TGTGCCAGCAGTGAAGACAGGGGGCGGGCCGCTGAAGCTTTCTTT	CASSEDRGRAAEAFF
TRBD1	TRBJ2-5	TRBV11-3	many	TGTGCCAGCAGCTTACCAGGGGGAACAGGGTACCAAGAGACCCAGTACTTC	CASSLPGGTGYQETQYF
-	TRBJ1-1	TRBV29-1	few	TGCAGCGTCCCCGAAGCTTTCTTT	CSVPEAFF
-	TRBJ2-7	TRBV6-1	few	TGTGCCAGCAAAGGGGAGATGCGGTACGAGCAGTACTTC	CASKGEMRYEQYF
-	TRBJ2-7	TRBV20-1	-	TGCAGTGCTAGAGGCCGAGACAGAGCCTACGAGCAGTACTTC	CSARGRDRAYEQYF
TRBD1	TRBJ1-2	TRBV6-5	many	TGTGCCAGCAGTTATTTGGGGACAGGGGGCGTCTATGGCTACACCTTC	CASSYLGTGGVYGYTF
-	TRBJ2-5	TRBV10-3	-	TGTGCCATCAGTGAGTCGACCGGGACTGGGGGGACCCAGTACTTC	CAISESTGTGGTQYF